Presented here are 13 T cell receptor beta chains from one specimen sequenced in a study of cytotoxic CD8 clonotypes in ibrutinib-treated CLL. Clones were read by immunoSEQ multiplex PCR, and TCRdb kept only the in-frame ones, dropping some. This sample has some 140,000 clones, with 79% found just once. Here the sequenced sample was PBMCs, taken after 12 months of ibrutinib treatment. The receptors originated from a human donor with chronic lymphocytic leukemia.

The V gene is TRBV5-4, the J gene TRBJ2-1, with D uncertain. The CDR3 loop spans 15 amino acids. Germline V CDR1 and CDR2: SGHNT, YYREEE (reference sequence). The V end lost 4 bases, the J end lost 2 bases, and 13 bases lay between the germline ends. CDR3 sequence: CASSQSAATYNEQFF. The CDR3 bases are TGTGCCAGCAGCCAGTCAGCTGCCACCTACAATGAGCAGTTCTTC.

The chain has TRBV7-2 and TRBJ2-2; TRBD1 aligns across 9 bases. Germline-derived CDR1 and CDR2 are SGHTA and FQGNSA. The CDR3 is made up of 17 amino acids. Trimming cost V 3 bases and J 2 bases; bases outside gene matches: 7. The CDR3 region is CASSLFGTGLNTGELFF. DNA of the CDR3: TGTGCCAGCAGCTTGTTTGGGACAGGGCTAAACACCGGGGAGCTGTTTTTT.

The V and J genes are TRBV4-2 and TRBJ2-7, with D hard to call. Germline V gene lookup returns CDR1 LGHNA and CDR2 YNFKEQ. The V gene lost 1 base and the J gene lost 0 bases, with 10 bases spanning the gap. The CDR3 consists of 15 residues. The DNA of the CDR3 is TGTGCCAGCAGCCAAGGGGCGGTCTTCTCCTACGAGCAGTACTTC. It translates to CASSQGAVFSYEQYF.

The chain joins TRBV15 to TRBJ1-1; maybe TRBD1 (5 bases). CDR1 is LNHNV and CDR2 is YYDKDF in the germline V gene (reference sequence). The CDR3 consists of 15 residues. Trimming pared 3 bases from V and 5 bases from J, leaving 16 bases between. The DNA of the CDR3 is TGTGCCACCAGCAGTTTCACGCAACGGGGGACTGAAGCTTTCTTT. It codes for CATSSFTQRGTEAFF.

The rearrangement joins TRBV2 to TRBJ1-2, with unresolved D. Trimming took 3 bases from V and 3 from J, leaving 8 bases between them. This CDR3 is built from 13 residues. Germline values: CDR1 SNHLY, CDR2 FYNNEI. The chain's CDR3 is CASSDTFDYGYTF. In DNA, the CDR3 is TGTGCCAGCAGTGATACGTTTGACTATGGCTACACCTTC.

The chain joins TRBV5-6 to TRBJ2-2; weak D call: TRBD2 (6 bases). V gave up 0 bases and J gave up 5 bases, with 11 bases separating them. Per the germline V gene, CDR1 is SGHDT and CDR2 is YYEEEE. CDR3 length: 15 amino acids. CDR3 DNA: TGTGCCAGCAGCTTGGGCCAGGGAGGAACCGGGGAGCTGTTTTTT. It yields the protein CASSLGQGGTGELFF. Variable domain in full (rest from reference TRBV5-6 and TRBJ2-2): DAGVTQSPTHLIKTRGQQVTLRCSPKSGHDTVSWYQQALGQGPQFIFQYYEEEERQRGNFPDRFSGHQFPNYSSELNVNALLLGDSALYLCASSLGQGGTGELFFGEGSRLTVL.

This chain connects TRBV5-1 to TRBJ2-7, with D maybe TRBD2 (5 bases). The CDR3 contains 14 residues. Germline-derived CDR1 and CDR2 are SGHRS and YFSETQ. V was pared by 0 bases and J by 3 bases, with 10 bases between. The CDR3 bases are TGCGCCAGCAGCTTGGTTGAGGGAGTCTACGAGCAGTACTTC. Protein product: CASSLVEGVYEQYF.

The rearrangement joins TRBV7-6 to TRBJ2-7, with D possibly being TRBD1 (6 bases). Per the germline V gene, CDR1 is SGHVS and CDR2 is FNYEAQ. Trimming cost V 5 bases and J 4 bases, with 21 bases left between them. The CDR3 has 16 residues. Here the CDR3 DNA reads TGTGCCAGCAGCCCCATGCAGGGGTGGGGCGATTACGAGCAGTACTTC. Protein product: CASSPMQGWGDYEQYF.

The chain joins TRBV29-1 to TRBJ1-4; no clear D gene. V shed 4 bases and J shed 3 bases, with 15 bases lying between them. The germline V gene has CDR1 SQVTM and CDR2 ANQGSEA. CDR3 size: 15 residues. CDR3 region: CSVASGVLANEKLFF. The DNA of the CDR3 is TGCAGCGTTGCGTCTGGAGTATTGGCTAATGAAAAACTGTTTTTT. Together with reference TRBV29-1 and TRBJ1-4, the CDR3 gives the full variable domain: SAVISQKPSRDICQRGTSLTIQCQVDSQVTMMFWYRQQPGQSLTLIATANQGSEATYESGFVIDKFPISRPNLTFSTLTVSNMSPEDSSIYLCSVASGVLANEKLFFGSGTQLSVL.

The rearrangement uses TRBV7-9 and TRBJ2-2; unclear D gene. Germline CDR1 reads SEHNR; CDR2 reads FQNEAQ (reference sequence). Trimming shortened V by 11 bases and J by 3 bases, and 10 bases separated the two germline ends. CDR3 length: 12 amino acids. The CDR3 DNA reads TGTGCCGGGTGGGCCCACACCGGGGAGCTGTTTTTT. The encoded protein is CAGWAHTGELFF.

The rearrangement joins TRBV4-3 to TRBJ2-6; either TRBD1 or TRBD2 may supply D (5 bases each). The CDR3 runs 19 residues. Germline values: CDR1 LGHNA, CDR2 YSLEER. V shed 0 bases and J shed 0 bases, with 15 bases lying between them. CDR3 in DNA: TGCGCCAGCAGCCAAGATCCGGCAGGGAGTAGCTCTGGGGCCAACGTCCTGACTTTC. Residues: CASSQDPAGSSSGANVLTF.

The CDR3 region is CASSLAAEQYF. CDR3 coding DNA: TGTGCCAGCAGTTTAGCGGCCGAGCAGTACTTC. The rearrangement uses TRBV27 and TRBJ2-7; the D is unclear. The V end was cut by 2 bases, the J end by 6 bases, with 5 bases between. The CDR3 runs 11 residues. Per germline, CDR1 MNHEY and CDR2 SMNVEV (reference sequence).

The chain has TRBV9 and TRBJ2-3; a possible D gene is TRBD2 (5 bases). Germline lookup yields CDR1 SGDLS and CDR2 YYNGEE. Trimming took 3 bases from V and 2 from J, leaving 10 bases between them. The CDR3 loop spans 14 amino acids. The CDR3 sequence is CASSADSSTDTQYF. In DNA, the CDR3 is TGTGCCAGCAGCGCGGACTCGTCCACAGATACGCAGTATTTT. Full variable domain (rest looked up from reference TRBV9 and TRBJ2-3): DSGVTQTPKHLITATGQRVTLRCSPRSGDLSVYWYQQSLDQGLQFLIQYYNGEERAKGNILERFSAQQFPDLHSELNLSSLELGDSALYFCASSADSSTDTQYFGPGTRLTVL.